A single sample gave rise to the 19 T cell receptor beta chains below, sequenced in a study of regulatory T cells in long-lasting Graves disease. In building TCR beta libraries, iRepertoire HTBI primers were used together with Arm-PCR of CDR3 regions. One entry per CDR3 protein, called by TCRdb with MiXCR from the multiplex PCR reads. The sample consists of hundreds of thousands of distinct CDR3 sequences, less than 25% of them appearing once. Noted time point: persistent/refractory GD, antithyroid drugs over 5 years with positive TRAb. PBMC-extracted RNA yielded the TCR library. The source was peripheral blood mononuclear cells (PBMCs), collected when the disease was refractory, from a patient treated with antithyroid drugs. The receptors derive from a female donor with Graves disease.

There are a few counts of this clonotype. This rearrangement joins TRBV29-1 to TRBJ1-3, with D unclear. CDR3 size: 14 residues. CDR1 is SQVTM and CDR2 is ANQGSEA in the germline V gene. Trimming removed 5 bases at V and 0 bases at J, with 11 bases between. In DNA, the CDR3 is TGCAGCGTTTTCCCCCGGAACTCTGGAAACACCATATATTTT. It translates to CSVFPRNSGNTIYF.

Notes on this clonotype: At one end, the junction sequence differs from germline, possibly due to a read error. This sequence joins TRBV28 and TRBJ2-7; D ambiguous. The CDR3 spans 15 residues. The germline V gene encodes CDR1 MDHEN and CDR2 SYDVKM. CDR3 loop: CASSQVARHPNEQYF. Here the CDR3 DNA reads TGCGCCAGCAGCCAAGTGGCCCGACACCCTAACGAGCAGTACTTC.

This clonotype was observed at least ten times. The genes are TRBV2 and TRBJ2-7, with 7 nucleotides matching TRBD1. This CDR3 comprises 14 residues. Trimming took 7 bases from V and 5 from J; bases not matched to a gene: 11. Germline V lookup: CDR1 SNHLY, CDR2 FYNNEI. CDR3: CASKGMQGVNEQYF. In nucleotides, the CDR3 is TGTGCCAGCAAGGGGATGCAGGGGGTAAACGAGCAGTACTTC.

This clonotype was counted ten times or more. The rearrangement uses TRBV30 and TRBJ2-7, with D possibly being TRBD1 (7 bases). This CDR3 contains 14 residues. V lost 2 bases and J 1 base, leaving 12 bases between the germline ends. Per germline, CDR1 GTSNPN and CDR2 SVGIG (reference sequence). The CDR3 DNA reads as TGTGCCTGGAGTCGACAGGGAGGATCCTACGAGCAGTACTTC. Its translation: CAWSRQGGSYEQYF.

This clonotype showed up many times. V is TRBV7-2 and J is TRBJ1-2; D is unresolved. In germline, CDR1 is SGHTA, CDR2 FQGNSA. Between the trimmed V and J ends, which lost 4 bases and 8 bases, there was a span of 8 bases. This CDR3 has 11 residues. The CDR3 loop is CASSSKVGYTF. In DNA, the CDR3 is TGTGCCAGCAGCTCAAAGGTCGGCTACACCTTC.

This clonotype showed up many times. J is TRBJ2-7 and V is TRBV19, with 9 bases identical to TRBD2. Losses at the gene ends were 3 bases for V and 5 bases for J; bases not matched to a gene: 8. Germline V lookup: CDR1 LNHDA, CDR2 SQIVND (reference sequence). CDR3 size: 15 residues. The CDR3 DNA sequence: TGTGCCAGTAGTATCGGGCTAGCGGGATTCGACGAGCAGTACTTC. Residues: CASSIGLAGFDEQYF.

Details on this clonotype: Given a much more abundant clone one base away, this may be a read error. This chain links TRBV6-2 or TRBV6-3 with TRBJ1-1; TRBD1 matches at 8 bases. CDR3 length: 13 amino acids. Germline loops: CDR1 MNHEY, CDR2 SVGEGT. The CDR3 region is CASSRQGPREALF. CDR3 DNA: TGTGCCAGCAGTCGACAGGGGCCTCGTGAAGCTCTCTTT.

The chain is built from TRBV11-2 and TRBJ2-7; the D gene is possibly TRBD2 (5 bases). The CDR3 runs to 12 residues. The V gene's germline CDR1 is SGHAT and CDR2 FQNNGV. V dropped 0 bases and J dropped 6 bases, with 6 bases sitting between them. The CDR3 DNA sequence: TGTGCCAGCAGCTTAGAGGAGGCCGAGCAGTACTTC. It is translated as CASSLEEAEQYF.

The chain recombines TRBV20-1 with TRBJ2-3; weak D call: TRBD2 (5 bases). Trimming took off 3 bases at V and 2 bases at J, with 21 bases between the two ends. CDR1 and CDR2 (germline): DFQATT, SNEGSKA (reference sequence). CDR3 size: 17 residues. CDR3 sequence reads: CSASGRGAEKNTDTQYF. In DNA, the CDR3 is TGCAGTGCTAGTGGTCGCGGAGCGGAGAAGAACACAGATACGCAGTATTTT.

Comments on this clonotype: A much larger clone sits a single nucleotide away, making a read error possible. V and J are TRBV6-9 and TRBJ1-1, with D possibly being TRBD1 (6 bases). V was clipped by 3 bases and J by 8 bases, with 13 bases between them. The germline V gene has CDR1 MNHGY and CDR2 SVAAGI. The CDR3 has 13 residues. The CDR3 sequence: CASSYLQGREAFF. CDR3 nucleotide sequence: TGTGCCAGCAGTTACCTACAGGGACGAGAAGCTTTCTTT.

This clonotype was counted at least ten times. This chain connects TRBV5-1 to TRBJ1-2; no firm D call. The CDR3 sequence is 15 residues long. Germline V lookup: CDR1 SGHRS, CDR2 YFSETQ. V lost 0 bases and J 5 bases, leaving 14 bases between the germline ends. CDR3 loop: CASSLAPASPYGYTF. CDR3 DNA: TGCGCCAGCAGCTTGGCCCCGGCGTCCCCGTATGGCTACACCTTC.

This clonotype is a singleton in its sample. This chain links TRBV14 with TRBJ2-1; D is unresolved. Germline CDR1 SGHDN, CDR2 FVKESK. This CDR3 spans 13 amino acids. Trimming removed 4 bases at V and 6 bases at J, with 10 bases between. CDR3 residues: CASSLGWFNEQFF. As DNA, the CDR3 is TGTGCCAGCAGCCTCGGATGGTTCAATGAGCAGTTCTTC. The variable domain in full, completed from reference TRBV14 and TRBJ2-1, reads EAGVTQFPSHSVIEKGQTVTLRCDPISGHDNLYWYRRVMGKEIKFLLHFVKESKQDESGMPNNRFLAERTGGTYSTLKVQPAELEDSGVYFCASSLGWFNEQFFGPGTRLTVL.

The table lists this clonotype with many counts. The rearrangement joins TRBV5-1 to TRBJ2-7, with D perhaps given as TRBD1 or TRBD2 (6 bases each). Germline CDR1 and CDR2: SGHRS and YFSETQ. Between the trimmed V and J ends, which lost 2 bases and 7 bases, there was a span of 16 bases. This CDR3 comprises 14 residues. The CDR3 is CASSFAPEGGEQYF. The CDR3 DNA reads as TGCGCCAGCAGCTTCGCCCCGGAGGGGGGAGAGCAGTACTTC. The variable domain in full, completed from reference TRBV5-1 and TRBJ2-7, reads KAGVTQTPRYLIKTRGQQVTLSCSPISGHRSVSWYQQTPGQGLQFLFEYFSETQRNKGNFPGRFSGRQFSNSRSEMNVSTLELGDSALYLCASSFAPEGGEQYFGPGTRLTVT.

This clonotype was seen a handful of times. This chain links TRBV6-1 with TRBJ2-7; 11 nucleotides line up with TRBD2. Germline trimming cut 6 bases from V and 4 bases from J; bases unmatched to any gene: 5. Germline assignment: CDR1 MNHNS and CDR2 SASEGT. The CDR3 extends over 14 amino acids. In DNA, the CDR3 is TGTGCCAGCAGGGAACTAGCGGGAGAATACGAGCAGTACTTC. Amino acid sequence: CASRELAGEYEQYF.

This clonotype occurred many times. V and J are TRBV5-5 and TRBJ2-7, with TRBD2 as a possible D gene (5 bases). Trimming removed 3 bases at V and 6 bases at J, with 16 bases between. Germline CDR1 and CDR2: SGHKS and YYEKEE (reference sequence). The CDR3 has 14 amino acids. As DNA, the CDR3 is TGTGCCAGCAGCTGGGAGTTGGCCCTTCCCGAGCAGTACTTC. Its protein product is CASSWELALPEQYF.

This clonotype appeared many times. The rearrangement links TRBV28 to TRBJ2-4; TRBD2 matches 10 bases. The CDR3 is 17 residues long. The V and J ends lost 2 bases and 9 bases, in that order; junction bases with no gene match: 13. The germline gives CDR1 MDHEN, CDR2 SYDVKM. The CDR3 spells CASSLVPAGGPEGIQYF. CDR3 DNA sequence: TGTGCCAGCAGTTTAGTTCCAGCGGGAGGGCCGGAGGGCATTCAGTACTTC.

The genes are TRBV4-1 and TRBJ1-2; 7 bases match TRBD1. Germline CDR1 and CDR2: MGHRA and YSYEKL. V gave up 1 base and J gave up 3 bases; unmatched junction bases: 11. This CDR3 region has 17 residues. CDR3 in amino acids: CASSQGGGTVNDYGYTF. The CDR3 region has the DNA TGCGCCAGCAGCCAAGGGGGGGGGACAGTTAACGACTATGGCTACACCTTC.

This clonotype has a handful of counts. The chain links TRBV9 to TRBJ2-7, with TRBD1 as a possible D gene (6 bases). The germline CDR1 and CDR2 sequences are SGDLS and YYNGEE. The CDR3 consists of 14 residues. V was pared by 2 bases and J by 3 bases, with 12 bases between. The CDR3 protein is CASSVQTGFYEQYF. The CDR3 nucleotides are TGTGCCAGCAGCGTCCAGACAGGTTTCTACGAGCAGTACTTC.

The CDR3 sequence: CASSYRGVGETQYF. The DNA of the CDR3 is TGTGCCAGCAGCTACAGGGGTGTGGGGGAGACCCAGTACTTC. J is TRBJ2-5 and V is TRBV7-6; 7 bases are a match to TRBD1. Germline V lookup: CDR1 SGHVS, CDR2 FNYEAQ. The CDR3 loop spans 14 amino acids. V was pared by 4 bases and J by 5 bases, with 7 bases of the junction left unmatched. The whole variable domain, filled in from reference TRBV7-6 and TRBJ2-5, reads GAGVSQSPRYKVTKRGQDVALRCDPISGHVSLYWYRQALGQGPEFLTYFNYEAQQDKSGLPNDRFSAERPEGSISTLTIQRTEQRDSAMYRCASSYRGVGETQYFGPGTRLLVL.